This T cell receptor beta chain was captured in a study of shared clonotypes between healthy human individuals. Study results and caveats: Non-shared clonotypes displayed generation probabilities falling below those of clonotypes present in all four donors.

Points on this clone: Its matching antigen is unknown.

TCRdb keeps only in-frame clones here, not all; method: immunoSEQ multiplex PCR. This sample has roughly 86,000 clones, with almost 70% found just once. Sequencing was performed on memory CD8+ T cells sorted from blood. Subset meaning: CD45RO+ cells pooled with CCR7-negative TemRA cells. The TCR was taken from a man aged 25-45 years in good health.

The CDR3 DNA reads TGTGCCAGCAGGAGCAGGGGACCTGGGACCGGGGAGCTGTTTTTT. Its translation: CASRSRGPGTGELFF. The chain carries TRBV6-1 and TRBJ2-2, with D maybe TRBD1 (6 bases). Trimming pared 6 bases from V and 5 bases from J, leaving 16 bases between. The CDR3 sequence is 15 residues long. Germline CDR1 reads MNHNS; CDR2 reads SASEGT.